This section outlines one TCR beta chain sequence together with its context. What it binds is unknown. This record belongs to a study of T cell repertoires in cytomegalovirus infection. Study summary: A matching HLA type, together with CMV infection, was signaled by public TCR beta signatures. Whole-study findings and limits: The ex vivo response showed dominance by HLA-C-restricted CMV-specific TCR beta clonotypes. Identification of carriers of CMV plus the relevant HLA was achieved through cumulative public TCR beta family frequency.

Germline V lookup: CDR1 SGHVS, CDR2 FNYEAQ. J lost 4 bases, V lost 1 base, and 8 bases had no gene match. The CDR3 spans 18 residues. TCRdb recomputed calls from the reads with MiXCR, one row per CDR3 protein. Among 450,000 to 600,000 distinct CDR3 sequences listed, 42% were seen once. The chain employs TRBV7-6 and TRBJ2-3, with 13 positions matching TRBD2. The sample consisted of cultured PBMCs, taken from culture after CMV antigen stimulation. This sequence originates from a human donor in good health (CMV status not recorded). Some clones in this sample may be carry-over from other donors' samples. CDR3 in DNA: TGTGCCAGCAGCTTAGAGGGACTAGCGGGAATAGCGGCAGATACGCAGTATTTT. Translating gives CASSLEGLAGIAADTQYF.